What follows describes a single T cell receptor beta chain. This clonotype was counted at least ten times. Its antigen is unknown. No base qualities exist here, and no much larger clone lies one base off it. These data are taken from a study of chronic HIV infection and antiretroviral therapy (dated by TCRdb to 2013 to 2016). Based on the germline V gene, the CDR1 and CDR2 sequences are SGHTA and FQGNSA. Trimming takes 2 bases from V and 9 bases from J, and the germline ends sit 7 bases apart. Reading from cysteine to phenylalanine, the CDR3 counts 11 amino acids. The kept DNA is CDR3 alone, 33 bases in frame from the first base. The receptor library was made with 5' RACE. Sequenced using an Illumina MiSeq. TCRdb applied fastp at Q25 and MiXCR to the public reads, then kept only in-frame beta chains. CDR3 protein duplicates are merged, each entry listing the most common genes and DNA. For this sample the table gives 39,000 or so distinct CDR3 sequences, of which about 8.1% were detected only once. Over 2.5% of the sample belongs to the ten largest clones.

Sequenced input: peripheral blood. The rearrangement combines TRBV7-2 with TRBJ2-5; TRBD2 is possibly the D segment (6 matching bases). This TCR came from an adult who had HIV and had not received antiretroviral therapy, or was an uninfected healthy control (not recorded which). The CDR3 reads CASSLWGAQYF. The DNA sequence is as follows: TGTGCCAGCAGCTTATGGGGGGCCCAGTACTTC.